These T cell receptor beta chains were read from a single sample in a study of T cell responses to AZD1222 COVID-19 vaccine. Produced via immunoSEQ multiplex PCR; TCRdb's table is partial and in-frame only. The table shows about 170,000 clones, with approximately 95% occurring only once. The material was peripheral blood, obtained on day 0 of AZD1222 vaccination. The receptors stem from an adult in good health. The CDR3 runs from the conserved cysteine through the conserved F or W. D genes are given only for firm matches. Some rows have no size entry. The others give once, few or many, or a class for an expanded clone.

TRBD1,TRBV5-4,-,TRBJ1-3,TGTGCCAGCAGCTTAGGGGGCCACAGTTTCTCTGGAAACACCATATATTTT,CASSLGGHSFSGNTIYF
-,TRBV7-9,-,TRBJ2-2,TGTGCCAGCAGCTTTTACTACACGAACACCGGGGAGCTGTTTTTT,CASSFYYTNTGELFF
TRBD1,TRBV14,once,TRBJ2-2,TGTGCCAGCAGCCCCCGACAGGGTACCGGGGAGCTGTTTTTT,CASSPRQGTGELFF
TRBD2,TRBV5-1,-,TRBJ2-2,TGCGCCAGCAGCTTGGGGGACTATAGCACCGGGGAGCTGTTTTTT,CASSLGDYSTGELFF
-,TRBV25-1,-,TRBJ1-1,TGTGCCAGCAGTGAATTAGGGCGGTTGAACACTGAAGCTTTCTTT,CASSELGRLNTEAFF
-,TRBV6-5,-,TRBJ1-3,TGTGCCAGCAGTTCCCGGCCCTCTGGAAACACCATATATTTT,CASSSRPSGNTIYF
TRBD2,TRBV5-1,-,TRBJ2-1,TGCGCCAGCAGCTTGGGCCGACTAGCGGGAGGTATTAATGAGCAGTTCTTC,CASSLGRLAGGINEQFF
-,TRBV29-1,-,TRBJ2-7,TGCAGCGTTGAGGGAACTACCCATTACGAGCAGTACTTC,CSVEGTTHYEQYF
-,TRBV6-6,-,TRBJ2-1,TGTGCCAGCAGCTTGGGGGATGAGCAGTTCTTC,CASSLGDEQFF
TRBD2,TRBV11-2,-,TRBJ2-7,TGTGCCAGCACAAGGACTAGCGGGACCTACGAGCAGTACTTC,CASTRTSGTYEQYF
-,TRBV10-2,-,TRBJ2-1,TGCGCCAGCAGGACGACAGGCGATTACAATGAGCAGTTCTTC,CASRTTGDYNEQFF
-,TRBV13,-,TRBJ1-1,TGTGCCAGCAGCCGGTGGGAAACGGTGAACCTGAACACTGAAGCTTTCTTT,CASSRWETVNLNTEAFF
TRBD2,TRBV3-1/TRBV3-2,-,TRBJ2-1,TGTGCCAGCCGGCTAGCGGCAAACAATGAGCAGTTCTTC,CASRLAANNEQFF
TRBD2,TRBV6-6,-,TRBJ2-1,TGTGCCAGCAGTTACTCTCTAGCGGCCTCCTACAATGAGCAGTTCTTC,CASSYSLAASYNEQFF
-,TRBV3-1/TRBV3-2,-,TRBJ1-2,TGTGCCAGCAGCCAAGAAGCAGTTTCTAACTATGGCTACACCTTC,CASSQEAVSNYGYTF
-,TRBV30,-,TRBJ1-1,TGTGCCTGGAGTGCCGGACAGATGAACACTGAAGCTTTCTTT,CAWSAGQMNTEAFF
-,TRBV7-8,-,TRBJ2-7,TGTGCCAGCAGCTTAAAGGGAAGCTCCTACGAGCAGTACTTC,CASSLKGSSYEQYF
TRBD1,TRBV6-5,-,TRBJ2-7,TGTGCCAGCAATTTCCGGGACAGGGTGTCTTACGAGCAGTACTTC,CASNFRDRVSYEQYF
-,TRBV23-1,-,TRBJ1-1,TGCGCCAGCAGTCAATCTGGGGCAGCGAACACTGAAGCTTTCTTT,CASSQSGAANTEAFF
TRBD1,TRBV5-5,-,TRBJ2-1,TGTGCCAGCAGCTTGGAAGCAGGGGGCTACAATGAGCAGTTCTTC,CASSLEAGGYNEQFF
-,TRBV6-5,-,TRBJ2-7,TGTGCCAGCAGCAACCAAGGGATTTCTTCCTACGAGCAGTACTTC,CASSNQGISSYEQYF
-,TRBV5-5,-,TRBJ1-4,TGTGCCAGCAGCTTGGTGTGGGGCGAGAAACTGTTTTTT,CASSLVWGEKLFF
-,TRBV5-1,-,TRBJ2-7,TGCGCCAGCAGCTTGACTGCCCGGGACTACGAGCAGTACTTC,CASSLTARDYEQYF
-,TRBV12-3/TRBV12-4,-,TRBJ1-1,TGTGCCAGCAAGGAGGGACTTCCCACTGAAGCTTTCTTT,CASKEGLPTEAFF
TRBD2,TRBV7-2,once,TRBJ2-7,TGTGCCAGCAGTTTACGGGGGGGATTAACCTACGAGCAGTACTTC,CASSLRGGLTYEQYF
TRBD2,TRBV4-1,-,TRBJ2-1,TGCGCCAGCAGCCAACTGAGCGGGACTTACAATGAGCAGTTCTTC,CASSQLSGTYNEQFF
-,TRBV15,-,TRBJ1-4,TGTGCCACCAGCAGAGTGGTAGTAGACGAAAAACTGTTTTTT,CATSRVVVDEKLFF
-,TRBV12-3/TRBV12-4,-,TRBJ2-7,TGTGCCAGCAGTTTGCAGGGCTACGAGCAGTACTTC,CASSLQGYEQYF
-,TRBV5-6,few,TRBJ1-5,TGTGCCAGCAGCTTGTGGGGGGGCCAGCCCCAGCATTTT,CASSLWGGQPQHF
TRBD2,TRBV3-1/TRBV3-2,-,TRBJ2-5,TGTGCCACCCGAAGCCTAGCGGGGGCTGAGTACCAAGAGACCCAGTACTTC,CATRSLAGAEYQETQYF
-,TRBV19,-,TRBJ2-1,TGTGCCAGTAGTATAGCTGAGGGAAGCTCCTACAATGAGCAGTTCTTC,CASSIAEGSSYNEQFF
-,TRBV5-6,-,TRBJ2-5,TGTGCCAGCAGCTCCTTTGGTGCCCAAGAGACCCAGTACTTC,CASSSFGAQETQYF
-,TRBV9,-,TRBJ2-4,TGTGCCAGCAGCCTTGTCGGGGCTGTATCCAAAAACATTCAGTACTTC,CASSLVGAVSKNIQYF
-,TRBV6-5,-,TRBJ1-2,TGTGCCAGCAGTTCCCCCGCAGGGAGTCACTATGGCTACACCTTC,CASSSPAGSHYGYTF
-,TRBV11-2,once,TRBJ2-7,TGTGCCAGCAGCTTCCTCGACAGGGGAGGGAACGAGCAGTACTTC,CASSFLDRGGNEQYF
-,TRBV21-1,-,TRBJ1-6,TGTGCCAGCAGCAATTCGGGGGTGGATTCACCCCTCCACTTT,CASSNSGVDSPLHF
-,TRBV18,once,TRBJ1-1,TGTGCCAGCTCACCTTTGGAGGGGGTGGAGACTGAAGCTTTCTTT,CASSPLEGVETEAFF
-,TRBV5-1,few,TRBJ1-1,TGCGCCAGCAGCGGGGAGACAGGTTTCAACACTGAAGCTTTCTTT,CASSGETGFNTEAFF
TRBD2,TRBV3-1/TRBV3-2,-,TRBJ2-1,TGTGCCAGCAGCCAACCCCTCGGGGGGGCCGCCTACAATGAGCAGTTCTTC,CASSQPLGGAAYNEQFF
TRBD1,TRBV3-1/TRBV3-2,-,TRBJ1-2,TGTGCCAGCAGCCTATTGAGGGGGCGCCGGTATGGCTACACCTTC,CASSLLRGRRYGYTF
-,TRBV20-1,-,TRBJ2-7,TGCAGTGCTAGTGCACCAGACGCTAGGGACGAGCAGTACTTC,CSASAPDARDEQYF
-,TRBV20-1,-,TRBJ1-6,TGCAGTGCTAGTTTTCCAAATTCACCCCTCCACTTT,CSASFPNSPLHF
-,TRBV6-1,-,TRBJ2-7,TGTGCCAGCAGTGACAGTCCCTACGAGCAGTACTTC,CASSDSPYEQYF
TRBD1,TRBV27,-,TRBJ1-4,TGTGCCAGCAGTGAGGGGGCAGGGGAAAAACTGTTTTTT,CASSEGAGEKLFF
-,TRBV29-1,-,TRBJ1-1,TGCAGCGTCCACCTCAACGCTGAAGCTTTCTTT,CSVHLNAEAFF
-,TRBV6-5,-,TRBJ1-3,TGTGCCAGCAGTTACTCGATACCAGGGCACGCAAACACCATATATTTT,CASSYSIPGHANTIYF
-,TRBV9,-,TRBJ1-2,TGTGCCAGCAGCTTCGACGGACTAGGCGGCTACACCTTC,CASSFDGLGGYTF
-,TRBV10-1,few,TRBJ2-3,TGCGCCACCACGCCCCCTGGCGACGCTAGCACAGATACGCAGTATTTT,CATTPPGDASTDTQYF
-,TRBV29-1,-,TRBJ2-7,TGCAGCGTCAGGGGAGAAAGCTCCTACGAGCAGTACTTC,CSVRGESSYEQYF
-,TRBV4-2,-,TRBJ2-5,TGTGCCAGCAGCCAAGCCGGGGGAAAAGAGACCCAGTACTTC,CASSQAGGKETQYF
-,TRBV6-5,-,TRBJ1-3,TGTGCCAGCAGCCAAACAGGGTTGGGGGCAAACACCATATATTTT,CASSQTGLGANTIYF
-,TRBV12-3/TRBV12-4,-,TRBJ1-6,TGTGCCAGCAGTTTCGGACGGACGCCCCTCCACTTT,CASSFGRTPLHF
-,TRBV19,-,TRBJ2-7,TGTGCCAGTAGTCTTGTGCTAGCCTACGAGCAGTACTTC,CASSLVLAYEQYF
TRBD1,TRBV12-5,once,TRBJ2-1,TGTGCTAGTGGTTTGGGAGGGACAGGGCCCTACAATGAGCAGTTCTTC,CASGLGGTGPYNEQFF
-,TRBV10-3,-,TRBJ2-7,TGTGCCGCCTATACAGGGGGGGTCTACGAGCAGTACTTC,CAAYTGGVYEQYF
TRBD1,TRBV27,-,TRBJ1-2,TGTGCCAGCAGTTTATACGGGACAGCAGATCTCCACTATGGCTACACCTTC,CASSLYGTADLHYGYTF
-,TRBV3-1/TRBV3-2,-,TRBJ2-3,TGTGCCAGCAGCCAAGTCCCTGATACGCAGTATTTT,CASSQVPDTQYF
-,TRBV14,-,TRBJ1-2,TGTGCCAGCAGCCTAGTCGGTACAGGGCACTATGGCTACACCTTC,CASSLVGTGHYGYTF
-,TRBV19,-,TRBJ2-1,TGTGCCAGTAGTCCCCAGAGAGTAGTCGGCAATGAGCAGTTCTTC,CASSPQRVVGNEQFF
-,TRBV14,-,TRBJ1-1,TGTGCCAGCAGCCAAGCCAGGATGAACACTGAAGCTTTCTTT,CASSQARMNTEAFF